The sequence of this TCR beta chain was determined in a study of cytomegalovirus exposure and HLA in healthy donors. This CDR3 contains 17 residues. The germline CDR1 and CDR2 sequences are MNHEY and SMNVEV (reference sequence). V was pared by 8 bases and J by 3 bases, with 15 bases of the junction left unmatched. Regarding this clone: Its matching antigen is unknown.

Among the donors, all were healthy bone marrow donors. Primers for the PCR totalled 60 Vbeta and 13 Jbeta. In the original workflow: There were about 88 million unique TCR beta chains by a later count, and about 11 million of them were shared. TCRdb's copy holds only in-frame clones and misses some; the assay was immunoSEQ multiplex PCR. From that table come the V and J calls and clone size; the DNA was used to work out D and trimming. The profile covers over 70,000 clones, with less than 80% appearing a single time and about a fifth taken by the ten largest. Study-wide findings and caveats: HLA restriction was apparent for most CMV-associated TCR beta chains in a later analysis. Later on, an analysis found that several of the most significant clusters appeared to be linked to common viral pathogens, which included parvovirus B19.

The sequence came from a man under 40 in good health and CMV-seropositive. Sequencing was done on a sample of PBMCs. The genes are TRBV27 and TRBJ1-5; 8 nucleotides align to TRBD1. The CDR3 coding sequence is TGTGCCAGCGGTTACCCCACCGGGACAGGACACAATCAGCCCCAGCATTTT. Protein: CASGYPTGTGHNQPQHF.